These T cell receptor beta chains were read from a single sample in a study of identical twins. TCRdb re-called the 5' RACE reads with MiXCR, one entry per CDR3 protein. This sample carries approximately 890,000 distinct CDR3 sequences, around 12% of them seen once, and the ten largest clones take roughly 1.6%. The sample also formed part of further work on yellow fever vaccine responses in identical twins.

The sequencing input was PBMCs. These receptors were obtained from a woman aged 18 to 35 in good health. Both conserved end residues are part of each CDR3. Fields, in order: CDR3 DNA, CDR3 protein, V gene, CDR3 length, J gene, D gene, clone size. D genes are given only for firm matches. Clone size appears in some rows only: once, few, many, or a class for an expanded clone.

cdr3_nt: TGCAGTGCCCCACTAGCGGGATTGCCCTACAATGAGCAGTTCTTC; cdr3_aa: CSAPLAGLPYNEQFF; v_call: TRBV20-1; cdr3_length: 15; j_call: TRBJ2-1; d_call: TRBD2; clone_size: NA
cdr3_nt: TGCGCCGTATCCCGGGACAGAGTCTCCAATGAGCAGTTCTTC; cdr3_aa: CAVSRDRVSNEQFF; v_call: TRBV10-1; cdr3_length: 14; j_call: TRBJ2-1; d_call: TRBD1; clone_size: NA
cdr3_nt: TGTGCCAGCAGCTTACCCGGTTCCTTTCGATACAATGAGCAGTTCTTC; cdr3_aa: CASSLPGSFRYNEQFF; v_call: TRBV7-9; cdr3_length: 16; j_call: TRBJ2-1; d_call: NA; clone_size: NA
cdr3_nt: TGTGCCAGCAACACGATTGGGGGGCAAGAGACCCAGTACTTC; cdr3_aa: CASNTIGGQETQYF; v_call: TRBV12-3/TRBV12-4; cdr3_length: 14; j_call: TRBJ2-5; d_call: NA; clone_size: NA
cdr3_nt: TGTGCCAGCAGTCGGACTAGCGGGAGGGTCCCCTCCTACAATGAGCAGTTCTTC; cdr3_aa: CASSRTSGRVPSYNEQFF; v_call: TRBV12-3/TRBV12-4; cdr3_length: 18; j_call: TRBJ2-1; d_call: TRBD2; clone_size: NA
cdr3_nt: TGTGCCAGCCGGGGGACAGGGGATTATAATAATTCACCCCTCCACTTT; cdr3_aa: CASRGTGDYNNSPLHF; v_call: TRBV12-3/TRBV12-4; cdr3_length: 16; j_call: TRBJ1-6; d_call: TRBD1; clone_size: NA
cdr3_nt: TGCAGTGTTTGGCAAGAGACCCAGTACTTC; cdr3_aa: CSVWQETQYF; v_call: TRBV20-1; cdr3_length: 10; j_call: TRBJ2-5; d_call: NA; clone_size: few
cdr3_nt: TGTGCCAGCAGCTCTATTACTAGCGGGGGCCAAGAGACCCAGTACTTC; cdr3_aa: CASSSITSGGQETQYF; v_call: TRBV12-3/TRBV12-4; cdr3_length: 16; j_call: TRBJ2-5; d_call: TRBD2; clone_size: NA
cdr3_nt: TGTGCCAGCGCCCGTGGGGCCGACAGACGCTCCTACGAGCAGTACTTC; cdr3_aa: CASARGADRRSYEQYF; v_call: TRBV28; cdr3_length: 16; j_call: TRBJ2-7; d_call: NA; clone_size: few
cdr3_nt: TGTGCCAGCAGTTACTCGAGCGATGAGGGAGTGGGCACCGGGGAGCTGTTTTTT; cdr3_aa: CASSYSSDEGVGTGELFF; v_call: TRBV6-7; cdr3_length: 18; j_call: TRBJ2-2; d_call: NA; clone_size: few
cdr3_nt: TGCGCCAGCAGCCAAGCCGGGACTGGTAATTCACCCCTCCACTTT; cdr3_aa: CASSQAGTGNSPLHF; v_call: TRBV4-1; cdr3_length: 15; j_call: TRBJ1-6; d_call: NA; clone_size: NA
cdr3_nt: TGTGCCAGTAGTATTGCCAATGAGCAGTTCTTC; cdr3_aa: CASSIANEQFF; v_call: TRBV19; cdr3_length: 11; j_call: TRBJ2-1; d_call: NA; clone_size: NA
cdr3_nt: TGCAGCGTTGTGCTGGGAGGGGGCACAGATACGCAGTATTTT; cdr3_aa: CSVVLGGGTDTQYF; v_call: TRBV29-1; cdr3_length: 14; j_call: TRBJ2-3; d_call: TRBD2; clone_size: few